These 9 T cell receptor beta chains came from one sample sequenced in a study of T cell responses to AZD1222 COVID-19 vaccine. Sequencing was performed with immunoSEQ multiplex PCR; in TCRdb, only in-frame clones are kept and a portion is missing. The sample lists 190,000 or so clones, about 89% occurring once. Material: peripheral blood, obtained 28 days after the second AZD1222 dose. The receptors were gathered from an adult who received the AZD1222 COVID-19 vaccine.

In the case of this clone: The same CDR3 can be traced to other DNA sequences in this sample. The genes are TRBV5-4 and TRBJ2-3; TRBD1 or TRBD2 may be the D gene (6 bases each). The CDR3 loop spans 12 amino acids. V lost 4 bases and J 4 bases, leaving 7 bases between the germline ends. CDR1 and CDR2 (germline): SGHNT, YYREEE (reference sequence). CDR3 region: CASSRGPDTQYF. The CDR3, as DNA: TGTGCCAGCAGCCGGGGGCCAGATACGCAGTATTTT.

The chain uses TRBV3-1 (or the pseudogene TRBV3-2) and TRBJ2-6, with D unresolved. CDR3 length equals 15 residues. Looked up from germline, CDR1 is LGHDT and CDR2 is YNNKEL (reference sequence). V lost 5 bases and J lost 1, with 9 bases in between. In DNA form, the CDR3 reads TGTGCCAGCAGCGTCACAATTTCTGGGGCCAACGTCCTGACTTTC. Amino acids: CASSVTISGANVLTF.

The chain employs TRBV19 and TRBJ2-7; 7 bases agree with TRBD1. The CDR3 consists of 14 residues. The germline V gene has CDR1 LNHDA and CDR2 SQIVND (reference sequence). V dropped 5 bases and J dropped 0; count of bases not matched to a gene: 4. In nucleotides, the CDR3 is TGTGCCAGTAGTCCCGGGACAGCCTCCTACGAGCAGTACTTC. Protein sequence: CASSPGTASYEQYF.

V is TRBV18 and J is TRBJ2-7; TRBD1 is a possible D gene (6 bases). This CDR3 region has 13 residues. Trimming shortened V by 3 bases and J by 6 bases, and 12 bases separated the two germline ends. Germline-derived CDR1 and CDR2 are KGHSH and LQKENI. CDR3 in amino acids: CASSPGQKFEQYF. CDR3 nucleotide sequence: TGTGCCAGCTCACCTGGACAGAAGTTCGAGCAGTACTTC.

J is TRBJ2-3 and V is TRBV18; 9 bases map to TRBD2. V dropped 1 base and J dropped 6; count of bases not matched to a gene: 2. Per the germline V gene, CDR1 is KGHSH and CDR2 is LQKENI. CDR3 length: 14 amino acids. Here the CDR3 DNA reads TGTGCCAGCTCACCACTAGCGGGAGAGGATACGCAGTATTTT. It yields the protein CASSPLAGEDTQYF. The full variable domain, in which reference TRBV18 and TRBJ2-3 provide the parts outside the CDR3, is NAGVMQNPRHLVRRRGQEARLRCSPMKGHSHVYWYRQLPEEGLKFMVYLQKENIIDESGMPKERFSAEFPKEGPSILRIQQVVRGDSAAYFCASSPLAGEDTQYFGPGTRLTVL.

This chain links TRBV30 with TRBJ1-5; 7 bases map to TRBD1. The V segment lost 1 base and the J segment 11 bases; nucleotides outside the gene matches: 8. Germline loops: CDR1 GTSNPN, CDR2 SVGIG (reference sequence). The CDR3 is 13 residues long. The chain's CDR3 is CAWSDGIGTAQHF. The CDR3 DNA sequence: TGTGCCTGGAGTGATGGTATAGGGACAGCCCAGCATTTT.

The chain joins TRBV9 to TRBJ2-3; 10 positions agree with TRBD2. The CDR3 totals 16 residues. Trimming at V came to 0 bases and at J to 4 bases, leaving 5 bases not matched to a gene. Germline assignment: CDR1 SGDLS and CDR2 YYNGEE. The DNA for the CDR3 is TGTGCCAGCAGCGTAGCAGCGGGAGGGGACCCAGATACGCAGTATTTT. It encodes CASSVAAGGDPDTQYF. Full variable domain (rest looked up from reference TRBV9 and TRBJ2-3): DSGVTQTPKHLITATGQRVTLRCSPRSGDLSVYWYQQSLDQGLQFLIQYYNGEERAKGNILERFSAQQFPDLHSELNLSSLELGDSALYFCASSVAAGGDPDTQYFGPGTRLTVL.

The J gene is TRBJ2-7, the V gene TRBV5-1; 10 nucleotides match TRBD2. CDR3 length equals 14 residues. Trimming cost V 4 bases and J 3 bases; bases outside gene matches: 4. Germline CDR1 is SGHRS and CDR2 is YFSETQ. The DNA of the CDR3 is TGCGCCAGCAGCGACGTAGCGGGAGGCTACGAGCAGTACTTC. Translated, it gives CASSDVAGGYEQYF.

This clone has just a few counts. This chain uses TRBV27 with TRBJ1-1; unclear D gene. Trimming removed 6 bases at V and 6 bases at J, with 14 bases between. CDR1 is MNHEY, CDR2 SMNVEV, per germline (reference sequence). The CDR3 runs to 13 residues. DNA for the CDR3: TGTGCCAGCAGGATTTGGACGGAGCCTGAAGCTTTCTTT. This encodes CASRIWTEPEAFF.